This TCR beta chain originates from a study of graft-versus-host responses after intestinal transplantation. Germline values: CDR1 MNHEY, CDR2 SVGAGI. After removal of 8 bases from V and 3 bases from J, the junction contained 5 bases not matched to a gene. There are 14 residues in the CDR3. A note on this clone: Antigen: not known.

The study, taken as a whole, reports: Individuals carrying graft-donor T cell macrochimerism showed high graft-versus-host to host-versus-graft clonal ratios in allografts. GvH clone levels peaked in circulation, and this peak was associated with early post-transplant HvG declines. GvH clones occurred in recipient marrow; some first appeared in ileum or blood.

Repertoires were generated with immunoSEQ multiplex PCR, while TCRdb's copy carries only in-frame clones and drops some. The sample includes more than 75,000 clones, approximately 89% seen only once; the top ten take just under 0.35%. This TCR was sampled from a human donor who was the organ donor for an intestinal transplant. The starting material was unstimulated CD4+ T cells sorted from spleen or lymph node cells, obtained before transplant. This chain connects TRBV6-5 to TRBJ1-3, with 9 bases that match TRBD1. The CDR3 region is CASLQGAGGNTIYF. The CDR3 nucleotides are TGTGCCAGCCTACAGGGGGCGGGTGGAAACACCATATATTTT.